The text below deals with one T cell receptor beta chain. Its antigen is not identified. The data derive from a study of shared clonotypes between healthy human individuals. Findings of the study overall: Estimated clonotype richness was generally higher in naive than memory subsets.

Investigators spread the genomic DNA of each subset evenly over several immunoSEQ plates. Clones were sequenced by immunoSEQ multiplex PCR, and TCRdb holds only the in-frame ones, with some missing. The sample shows under 1,100,000 clones, about 70% of them seen only once. CDR1 is KGHSH and CDR2 is LQKENI in the germline V gene. This CDR3 contains 15 residues. V shed 1 base and J shed 0 bases, with 8 bases lying between them. Sample: memory CD4+ T cells sorted from blood. Subset reported: CD45RA-negative fraction. This TCR came from a young man in good health. The chain is built from TRBV18 and TRBJ2-3; D not resolved. The CDR3 spells CASSPRRLSTDTQYF. In DNA form, the CDR3 reads TGTGCCAGCTCACCACGTCGGCTTAGCACAGATACGCAGTATTTT.